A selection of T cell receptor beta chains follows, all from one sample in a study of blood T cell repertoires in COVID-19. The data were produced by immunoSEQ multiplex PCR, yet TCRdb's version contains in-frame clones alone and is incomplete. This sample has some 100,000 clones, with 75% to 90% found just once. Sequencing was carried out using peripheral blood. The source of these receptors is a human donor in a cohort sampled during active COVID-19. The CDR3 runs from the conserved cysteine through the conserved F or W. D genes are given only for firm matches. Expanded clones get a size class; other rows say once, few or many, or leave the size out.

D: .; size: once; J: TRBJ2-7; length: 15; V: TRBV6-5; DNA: TGTGCCAGCAGTCTAACGGGACTCCAAAAGGGCGAGCAGTACTTC; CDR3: CASSLTGLQKGEQYF
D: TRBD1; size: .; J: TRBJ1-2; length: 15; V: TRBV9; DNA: TGTGCCAGCAGCGTGGGGACAGGGCCCTGGGAAGGCTACACCTTC; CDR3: CASSVGTGPWEGYTF
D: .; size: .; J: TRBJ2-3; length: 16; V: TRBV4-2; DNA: TGTGCCAGCAGCCAAGAGAAATCTCTCTACACAGATACGCAGTATTTT; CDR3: CASSQEKSLYTDTQYF
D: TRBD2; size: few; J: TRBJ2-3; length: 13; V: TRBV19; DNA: TGTGCCACACGACTAGCGAGCACAGATACGCAGTATTTT; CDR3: CATRLASTDTQYF
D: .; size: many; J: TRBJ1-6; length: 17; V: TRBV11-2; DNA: TGTGCCAGCAACAAGATAGGGGAACGCTCCTATAATTCACCCCTCCACTTT; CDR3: CASNKIGERSYNSPLHF
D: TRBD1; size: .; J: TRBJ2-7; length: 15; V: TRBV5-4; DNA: TGTGCCAGCAGTTCTCCCGGGACAGGGACGTACGAGCAGTACTTC; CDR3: CASSSPGTGTYEQYF
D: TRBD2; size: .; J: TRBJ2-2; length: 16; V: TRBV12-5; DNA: TGTGCTAGTGGAGCTTCCCGGCGGGAGGACGGCGGGGAGCTGTTTTTT; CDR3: CASGASRREDGGELFF
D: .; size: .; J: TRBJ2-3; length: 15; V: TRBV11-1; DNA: TGTGCCAGCAGCTTAGCTGGGAGTAGCACAGATACGCAGTATTTT; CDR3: CASSLAGSSTDTQYF
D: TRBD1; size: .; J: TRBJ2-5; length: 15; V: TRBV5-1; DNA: TGCGCCAGCAGCTCCGGGACAGGGGGCCGGGAGACCCAGTACTTC; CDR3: CASSSGTGGRETQYF
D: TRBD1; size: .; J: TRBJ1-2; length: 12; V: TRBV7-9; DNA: TGTGCCAGCACCGAGACAGGGAGAGGCTACACCTTC; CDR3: CASTETGRGYTF
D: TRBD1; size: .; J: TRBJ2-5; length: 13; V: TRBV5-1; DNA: TGCGCCAGCTTCTTAGACAGGGGAGAGACCCAGTACTTC; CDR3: CASFLDRGETQYF
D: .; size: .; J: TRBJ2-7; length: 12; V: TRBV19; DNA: TGTGCCAGTAGTATAAACCTAGGCGAGCAGTACTTC; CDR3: CASSINLGEQYF
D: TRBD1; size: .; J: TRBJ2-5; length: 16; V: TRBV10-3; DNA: TGTGCCACCAGGGCCGCCCCTGGGACAGGTCAAGAGACCCAGTACTTC; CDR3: CATRAAPGTGQETQYF
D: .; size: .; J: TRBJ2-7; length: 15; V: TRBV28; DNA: TGTGCCAGCAGAGCGCGGCTGCACGGCTCCTACGAGCAGTACTTC; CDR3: CASRARLHGSYEQYF
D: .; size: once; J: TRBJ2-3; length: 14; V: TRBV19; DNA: TGTGCCAGTAGTATTCAAATTTCAGGAGATACGCAGTATTTT; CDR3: CASSIQISGDTQYF
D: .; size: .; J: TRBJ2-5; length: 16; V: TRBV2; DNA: TGTGCCAGCAGTCTGGGGGGGGCCAACTCCCAAGAGACCCAGTACTTC; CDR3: CASSLGGANSQETQYF
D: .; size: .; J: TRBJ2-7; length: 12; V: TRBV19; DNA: TGTGCCAGTAGTATACGGGGGGCCGAGCAGTACTTC; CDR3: CASSIRGAEQYF
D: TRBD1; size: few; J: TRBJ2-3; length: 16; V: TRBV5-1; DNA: TGCGCCAGCAGCTTGGACCCGGGACAGGGATCGGATACGCAGTATTTT; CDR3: CASSLDPGQGSDTQYF
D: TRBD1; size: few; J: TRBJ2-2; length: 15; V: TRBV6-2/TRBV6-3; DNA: TGTGCCAGCAACCCCGGGACAGGGGGCACCGGGGAGCTGTTTTTT; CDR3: CASNPGTGGTGELFF
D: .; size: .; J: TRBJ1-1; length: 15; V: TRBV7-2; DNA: TGTGCCAGCAGCTTTCAGGGTTCTCTGAACACTGAAGCTTTCTTT; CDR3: CASSFQGSLNTEAFF
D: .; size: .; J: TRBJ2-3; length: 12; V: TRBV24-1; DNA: TGTGCCACCAGCCCTACAGGGTCTACGCAGTATTTT; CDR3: CATSPTGSTQYF
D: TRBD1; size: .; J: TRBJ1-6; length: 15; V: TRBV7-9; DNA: TGTGCCAGCAGCTTTCAAGGACAGGGAAATTCACCCCTCCACTTT; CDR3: CASSFQGQGNSPLHF
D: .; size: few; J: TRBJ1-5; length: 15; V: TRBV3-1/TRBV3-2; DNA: TGTGCCAGCAGCAATTACAGGGATAGCAATCAGCCCCAGCATTTT; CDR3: CASSNYRDSNQPQHF
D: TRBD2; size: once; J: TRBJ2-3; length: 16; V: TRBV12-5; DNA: TGTGCTAGTGGTTTGGGGTTAGCGGGAGTCCCAGATACGCAGTATTTT; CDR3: CASGLGLAGVPDTQYF
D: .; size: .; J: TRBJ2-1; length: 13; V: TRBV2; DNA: TGTGCCAGCGGCGGGGATCCCTACAATGAGCAGTTCTTC; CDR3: CASGGDPYNEQFF
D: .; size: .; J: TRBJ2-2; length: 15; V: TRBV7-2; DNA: TGTGCCAGCAGCTTGGGGCAGGCGAACACCGGGGAGCTGTTTTTT; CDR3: CASSLGQANTGELFF
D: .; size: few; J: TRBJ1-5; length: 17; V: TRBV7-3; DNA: TGTGCCAGCAGCTTAAGGACAGAACTTTATAGCAATCAGCCCCAGCATTTT; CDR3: CASSLRTELYSNQPQHF
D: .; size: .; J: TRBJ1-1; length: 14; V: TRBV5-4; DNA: TGTGCCAGCAGTTTGGGGGGCATTGACACTGAAGCTTTCTTT; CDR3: CASSLGGIDTEAFF
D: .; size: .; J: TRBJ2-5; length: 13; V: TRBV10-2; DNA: TGCGCCAGCAGTGAGGAGGTTCGAGAGACCCAGTACTTC; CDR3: CASSEEVRETQYF
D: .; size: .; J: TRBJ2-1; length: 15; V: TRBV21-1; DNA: TGTGCCAGCAGCGTCCGACTAGCATGTCACAATGAGCAGTTCTTC; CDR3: CASSVRLACHNEQFF
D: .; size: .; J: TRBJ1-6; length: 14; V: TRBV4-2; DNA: TGTGCCAGCAGCCGGCGGACAGTTACCCCACCCCTCCACTTT; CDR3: CASSRRTVTPPLHF
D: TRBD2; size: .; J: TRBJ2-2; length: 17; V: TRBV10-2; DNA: TGCGCCAGCAGTCGGACTAGCGGGAGGGCCGGCACCGGGGAGCTGTTTTTT; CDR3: CASSRTSGRAGTGELFF
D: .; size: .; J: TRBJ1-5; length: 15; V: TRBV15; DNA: TGTGCCACCAGCAGAGTCGGTCATAGCAATCAGCCCCAGCATTTT; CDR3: CATSRVGHSNQPQHF
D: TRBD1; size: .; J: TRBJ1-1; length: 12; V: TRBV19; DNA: TGTGCCAGTAGTATGGGACAGGGTGAAGCTTTCTTT; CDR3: CASSMGQGEAFF